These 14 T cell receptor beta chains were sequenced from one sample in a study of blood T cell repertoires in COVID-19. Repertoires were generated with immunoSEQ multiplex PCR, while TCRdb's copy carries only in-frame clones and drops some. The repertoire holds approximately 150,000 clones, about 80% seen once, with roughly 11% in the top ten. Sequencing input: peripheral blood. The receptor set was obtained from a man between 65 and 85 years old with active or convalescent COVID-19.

DNA for the CDR3: TGTGCCAGTAGCGAAGGACAGTTGAACACTGAAGCTTTCTTT. This translates into CASSEGQLNTEAFF. The chain joins TRBV19 to TRBJ1-1; perhaps TRBD1 as D (6 bases). The V end lost 6 bases, the J end lost 0 bases, and 11 bases lay between the germline ends. Germline CDR1 is LNHDA and CDR2 is SQIVND (reference sequence). The CDR3 contains 14 residues.

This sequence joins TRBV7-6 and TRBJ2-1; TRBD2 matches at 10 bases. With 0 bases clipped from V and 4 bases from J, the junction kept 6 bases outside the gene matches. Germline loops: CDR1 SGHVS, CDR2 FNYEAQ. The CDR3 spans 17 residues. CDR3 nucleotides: TGTGCCAGCAGCTTAGCGGAACTAGCGGGGATGTACAATGAGCAGTTCTTC. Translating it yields CASSLAELAGMYNEQFF.

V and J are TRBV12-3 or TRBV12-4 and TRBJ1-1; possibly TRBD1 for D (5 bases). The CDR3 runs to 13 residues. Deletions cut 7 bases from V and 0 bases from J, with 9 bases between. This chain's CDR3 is CASTRQMNTEAFF. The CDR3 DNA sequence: TGTGCCAGCACCCGACAGATGAACACTGAAGCTTTCTTT.

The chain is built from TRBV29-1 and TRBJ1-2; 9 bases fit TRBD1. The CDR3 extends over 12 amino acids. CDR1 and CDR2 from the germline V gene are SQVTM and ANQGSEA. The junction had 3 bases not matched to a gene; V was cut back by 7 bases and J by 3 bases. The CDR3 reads CSGRTGDYGYTF. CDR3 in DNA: TGCAGCGGGCGGACAGGGGACTATGGCTACACCTTC.

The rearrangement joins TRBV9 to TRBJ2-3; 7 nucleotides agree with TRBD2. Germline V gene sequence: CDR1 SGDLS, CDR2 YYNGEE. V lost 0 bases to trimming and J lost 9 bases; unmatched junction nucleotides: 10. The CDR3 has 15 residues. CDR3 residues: CASSVAPRFGGTQYF. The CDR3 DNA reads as TGTGCCAGCAGCGTAGCTCCGAGGTTCGGGGGGACGCAGTATTTT.

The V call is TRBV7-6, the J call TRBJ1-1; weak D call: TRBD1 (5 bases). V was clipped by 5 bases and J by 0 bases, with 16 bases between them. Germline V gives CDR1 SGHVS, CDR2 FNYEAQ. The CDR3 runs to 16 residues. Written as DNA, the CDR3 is TGTGCCAGCAGCCGAGAGGTAGGGGCCATGAACACTGAAGCTTTCTTT. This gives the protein CASSREVGAMNTEAFF.

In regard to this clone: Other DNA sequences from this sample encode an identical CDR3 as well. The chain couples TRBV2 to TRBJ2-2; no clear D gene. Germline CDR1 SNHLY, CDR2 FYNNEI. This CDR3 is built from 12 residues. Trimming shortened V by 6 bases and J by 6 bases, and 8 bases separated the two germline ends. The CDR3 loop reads CASSVEPGELFF. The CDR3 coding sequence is TGTGCCAGCAGCGTAGAACCCGGGGAGCTGTTTTTT.

The CDR3 loop is CASSIGQGRAGLRNNEQFF. The CDR3 coding sequence is TGTGCCAGTAGTATAGGTCAAGGGCGTGCGGGACTGCGAAACAATGAGCAGTTCTTC. V gene TRBV19 combines with J gene TRBJ2-1, with D possibly being TRBD2 (6 bases). Per the germline V gene, CDR1 is LNHDA and CDR2 is SQIVND (reference sequence). Trimming shortened V by 1 base and J by 5 bases, and 24 bases separated the two germline ends. The CDR3 is 19 amino acids.

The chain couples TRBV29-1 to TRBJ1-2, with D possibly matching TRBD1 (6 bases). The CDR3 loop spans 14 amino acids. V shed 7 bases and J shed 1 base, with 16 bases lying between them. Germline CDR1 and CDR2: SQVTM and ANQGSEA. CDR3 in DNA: TGCAGCGCCCCAACACAGGGTAATAACTATGGCTACACCTTC. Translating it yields CSAPTQGNNYGYTF. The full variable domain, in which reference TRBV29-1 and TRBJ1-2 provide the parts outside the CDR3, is SAVISQKPSRDICQRGTSLTIQCQVDSQVTMMFWYRQQPGQSLTLIATANQGSEATYESGFVIDKFPISRPNLTFSTLTVSNMSPEDSSIYLCSAPTQGNNYGYTFGSGTRLTVV.

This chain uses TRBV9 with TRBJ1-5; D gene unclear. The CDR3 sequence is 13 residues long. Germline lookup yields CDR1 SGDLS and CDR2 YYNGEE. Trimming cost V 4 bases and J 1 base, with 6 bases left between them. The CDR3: CASSPTSNQPQHF. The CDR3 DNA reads TGTGCCAGCAGCCCCACAAGCAATCAGCCCCAGCATTTT.

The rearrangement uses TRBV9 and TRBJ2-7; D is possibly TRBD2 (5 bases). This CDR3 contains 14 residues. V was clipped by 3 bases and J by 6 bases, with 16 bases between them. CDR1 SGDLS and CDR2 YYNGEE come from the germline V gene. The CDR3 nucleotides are TGTGCCAGCAGCGCGCCGGGAACTTCCCTCGAGCAGTACTTC. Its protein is CASSAPGTSLEQYF.

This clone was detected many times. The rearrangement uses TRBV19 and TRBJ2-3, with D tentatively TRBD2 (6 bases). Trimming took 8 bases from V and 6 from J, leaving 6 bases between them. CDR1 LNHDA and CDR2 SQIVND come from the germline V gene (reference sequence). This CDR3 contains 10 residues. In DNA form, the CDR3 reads TGTGCCAGTCGGGGGGATACGCAGTATTTT. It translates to CASRGDTQYF. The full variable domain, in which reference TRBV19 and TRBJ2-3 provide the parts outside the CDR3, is DGGITQSPKYLFRKEGQNVTLSCEQNLNHDAMYWYRQDPGQGLRLIYYSQIVNDFQKGDIAEGYSVSREKKESFPLTVTSAQKNPTAFYLCASRGDTQYFGPGTRLTVL.

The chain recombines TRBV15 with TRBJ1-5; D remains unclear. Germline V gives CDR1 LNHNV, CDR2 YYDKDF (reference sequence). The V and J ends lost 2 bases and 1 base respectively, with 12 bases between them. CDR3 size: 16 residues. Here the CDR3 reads CATSRQALGSNQPQHF. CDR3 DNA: TGTGCCACCAGCAGACAGGCCCTGGGCAGCAATCAGCCCCAGCATTTT.

CDR3 amino acids: CASSYQRGGTDTQYF. The CDR3, as DNA: TGTGCCAGCAGCTACCAGCGGGGGGGCACAGATACGCAGTATTTT. The rearrangement uses TRBV7-2 and TRBJ2-3; TRBD2 aligns across 9 bases. Germline V gene data show CDR1 as SGHTA and CDR2 as FQGNSA. With V trimmed by 4 bases and J by 1 base, 3 bases remained unmatched. The CDR3 is 15 amino acids.